These 24 T cell receptor beta chains were all obtained from the same sample, sequenced in a study of OX40 agonist ivuxolimab in advanced cancers. The library was generated by the immunoSEQ multiplex PCR assay. The table was pulled from immuneACCESS by TCRdb, which kept in-frame rearrangements only. Such tables lose some clones; where checked, under half of the loss comes from unresolved V genes, and the rest has no known cause. The sample data list 26,000 or so clones, and more than 70% of these were observed just once. The ten top clones hold 22% of the sample. The input for sequencing was CD4+ or CD8+ T cells sorted from blood, taken in a trial of the OX40 agonist ivuxolimab. The receptor source for this set is an adult with an advanced solid tumor such as melanoma, head and neck, liver or kidney cancer.

DNA of the CDR3: TGTGCCAGCAGCTTATTAACTAACTATGGCTACACCTTC. Its translation: CASSLLTNYGYTF. The gene calls are TRBV11-2 and TRBJ1-2; D not certain. V was pared by 2 bases and J by 0 bases, with 4 bases between. Per germline, CDR1 SGHAT and CDR2 FQNNGV. The length of the CDR3 is 13 residues.

The rearrangement links TRBV15 to TRBJ2-1; the match to TRBD1 covers 11 bases. V dropped 5 bases and J dropped 6; count of bases not matched to a gene: 9. The CDR3 is 16 amino acids. CDR1 LNHNV and CDR2 YYDKDF come from the germline V gene (reference sequence). The CDR3, as DNA: TGTGCCACCAGCCGAGTGGGACAGGGGGGTCGCAATGAGCAGTTCTTC. This codes for CATSRVGQGGRNEQFF.

The V call is TRBV4-1, the J call TRBJ2-2; no clear D. This CDR3 spans 14 amino acids. Germline lookup yields CDR1 MGHRA and CDR2 YSYEKL. With 4 bases removed from V and 6 bases from J, the gap between germline ends came to 12 bases. The DNA of the CDR3 is TGCGCCAGCAGCCCCCTTTTGGGTCCCGGGGAGCTGTTTTTT. Residues: CASSPLLGPGELFF.

The CDR3 reads CASTPNPGLAVTGELFF. The CDR3 DNA reads as TGTGCCAGCACCCCTAATCCAGGACTAGCCGTCACCGGGGAGCTGTTTTTT. The rearrangement links TRBV11-2 to TRBJ2-2, with 8 bases aligning to TRBD2. This CDR3 has 17 residues. The ends lost 7 bases at V and 4 bases at J; junction bases unmatched: 14. Germline V CDR1 and CDR2: SGHAT, FQNNGV.

This chain joins TRBV21-1 and TRBJ2-7; the table's D call, TRBD1, has no DNA check behind it. TRBV21-1 is termed a pseudogene. This CDR3 has 13 amino acids. The CDR3 reads CASSNNRGDEQYF. The CDR3 coding sequence is TGTGCCAGCAGCAACAACAGGGGAGACGAGCAGTACTTC.

V is TRBV2 and J is TRBJ1-1, with D possibly matching TRBD1 (5 bases). The germline gives CDR1 SNHLY, CDR2 FYNNEI. The CDR3 covers 13 residues. Trimming cost V 9 bases and J 5 bases, with 16 bases left between them. The CDR3 sequence is CARDHSGTTEAFF. The CDR3 nucleotides read TGTGCCAGGGACCACTCCGGGACTACTGAAGCTTTCTTT.

V usage is TRBV27 and J usage is TRBJ2-5, with TRBD2 identical over 10 bases. This CDR3 spans 14 amino acids. Germline V gene lookup returns CDR1 MNHEY and CDR2 SMNVEV (reference sequence). J gave up 5 bases and V 0 bases, and 0 bases lay outside the gene matches. As DNA, the CDR3 is TGTGCCAGCAGTTTATCTAGCGGGGGGGAGACCCAGTACTTC. This encodes CASSLSSGGETQYF.

This sequence joins TRBV7-6 and TRBJ2-3; 11 bases are a match to TRBD2. Trimming took 5 bases from V and 3 from J; bases not matched to a gene: 7. The V gene's germline CDR1 is SGHVS and CDR2 FNYEAQ. This CDR3 region has 16 residues. DNA for the CDR3: TGTGCCAGCAGCAACCGAGCTAGCGGGGGGACAGATACGCAGTATTTT. Translated: CASSNRASGGTDTQYF.

V and J are TRBV4-3 and TRBJ1-2; D is unclear. The V and J ends lost 1 base and 4 bases respectively, with 19 bases between them. Germline loops: CDR1 LGHNA, CDR2 YSLEER. The CDR3 spans 17 residues. This CDR3 is CASSQVVGMSSFYGYTF. CDR3 nucleotide sequence: TGCGCCAGCAGCCAAGTCGTAGGGATGTCCTCTTTCTATGGCTACACCTTC.

This chain uses TRBV7-9 with TRBJ2-7, with D uncertain. Per germline, CDR1 SEHNR and CDR2 FQNEAQ (reference sequence). This CDR3 spans 13 amino acids. V shed 5 bases and J shed 5 bases, with 13 bases lying between them. Written as DNA, the CDR3 is TGTGCCAGCAGCCCAAGGAATCTCGACGAGCAGTACTTC. This sequence encodes CASSPRNLDEQYF.

The chain employs TRBV2 and TRBJ2-1; 11 bases fit TRBD1. J gave up 7 bases and V 0 bases, and 5 bases lay outside the gene matches. The CDR3 extends over 16 amino acids. CDR1 is SNHLY, CDR2 FYNNEI, per germline. CDR3 DNA sequence: TGTGCCAGCAGTGAAGCTCTGGACAGGGGGCATAATGAGCAGTTCTTC. This sequence encodes CASSEALDRGHNEQFF.

The chain employs TRBV7-2 and TRBJ2-7; 10 bases map to TRBD1. V was clipped by 4 bases and J by 3 bases; unmatched bases: 6. The CDR3 runs 15 residues. Germline V CDR1 and CDR2: SGHTA, FQGNSA. The CDR3 is CASSYGTGASYEQYF. In DNA form, the CDR3 reads TGTGCCAGCAGCTACGGGACAGGGGCTAGCTACGAGCAGTACTTC. The complete variable domain, with remaining parts taken from reference TRBV7-2 and TRBJ2-7, reads GAGVSQSPSNKVTEKGKDVELRCDPISGHTALYWYRQSLGQGLEFLIYFQGNSAPDKSGLPSDRFSAERTGGSVSTLTIQRTQQEDSAVYLCASSYGTGASYEQYFGPGTRLTVT.

This chain uses TRBV6-4 with TRBJ1-1, with a possible D match to TRBD1 (6 bases). The CDR3 length is 15 residues. Germline V gene data show CDR1 as MRHNA and CDR2 as SNTAGT. Deletions cut 2 bases from V and 4 bases from J, with 14 bases between. CDR3 coding DNA: TGTGCCAGCAGTGACGGGGGGGCGCTGAGCACTGAAGCTTTCTTT. Amino acid sequence: CASSDGGALSTEAFF.

The chain joins TRBV5-1 to TRBJ2-3, with D possibly matching TRBD2 (5 bases). Germline loops: CDR1 SGHRS, CDR2 YFSETQ. The CDR3 spans 14 residues. V lost 4 bases and J lost 2, with 11 bases in between. DNA of the CDR3: TGCGCCAGCAGCCCCAGCGGCCCCACAGATACGCAGTATTTT. This translates into CASSPSGPTDTQYF. The whole variable domain, filled in from reference TRBV5-1 and TRBJ2-3, reads KAGVTQTPRYLIKTRGQQVTLSCSPISGHRSVSWYQQTPGQGLQFLFEYFSETQRNKGNFPGRFSGRQFSNSRSEMNVSTLELGDSALYLCASSPSGPTDTQYFGPGTRLTVL.

This clone has a handful of counts. The chain has TRBV10-1 and TRBJ2-7; 10 positions match TRBD1. This CDR3 contains 15 residues. With 3 bases clipped from V and 4 bases from J, the junction kept 6 bases outside the gene matches. From germline, CDR1 is WNHNN and CDR2 SYGVQD (reference sequence). The CDR3 spells CASSDGTGDWYEQYF. DNA of the CDR3: TGCGCCAGCAGTGATGGGACAGGGGATTGGTACGAGCAGTACTTC.

The chain recombines TRBV11-2 with TRBJ1-2, with D uncertain. Trimming pared 1 base from V and 4 bases from J, leaving 10 bases between. The CDR3 is 14 amino acids. Germline values: CDR1 SGHAT, CDR2 FQNNGV. In DNA, the CDR3 is TGTGCCAGCAGCTTAGCCCCACTTAGCTATGGCTACACCTTC. It translates to CASSLAPLSYGYTF.

The gene calls are TRBV27 and TRBJ2-1, with a weak D call TRBD2 (6 bases). From germline, CDR1 is MNHEY and CDR2 SMNVEV (reference sequence). V lost 3 bases and J lost 5, with 11 bases in between. There are 14 residues in the CDR3. CDR3 sequence reads: CASSLGLDNNEQFF. CDR3 bases: TGTGCCAGCAGTTTGGGACTTGACAACAATGAGCAGTTCTTC.

The chain recombines TRBV9 with TRBJ1-2; weak D call: TRBD1 (6 bases). The length of the CDR3 is 15 residues. Deletions cut 0 bases from V and 5 bases from J, with 14 bases between. CDR1 and CDR2 from the germline V gene are SGDLS and YYNGEE. CDR3 protein: CASSVVGGPRYGYTF. CDR3 bases: TGTGCCAGCAGCGTAGTCGGGGGCCCGCGGTATGGCTACACCTTC.

CDR3 coding DNA: TGTGCCAGCAGCCTTCTTACAGATACGCAGTATTTT. Translating gives CASSLLTDTQYF. This rearrangement joins TRBV14 to TRBJ2-3; unclear D gene. Trimming left V 4 bases short and J 3 bases short, with 5 bases between. Germline V gene lookup returns CDR1 SGHDN and CDR2 FVKESK. This CDR3 region has 12 residues. The whole variable domain, remainder taken from reference TRBV14 and TRBJ2-3, is EAGVTQFPSHSVIEKGQTVTLRCDPISGHDNLYWYRRVMGKEIKFLLHFVKESKQDESGMPNNRFLAERTGGTYSTLKVQPAELEDSGVYFCASSLLTDTQYFGPGTRLTVL.

The chain recombines TRBV4-1 with TRBJ2-7; 10 bases are shared with TRBD1. There are 15 residues in the CDR3. The junction had 7 bases not matched to a gene; V was cut back by 4 bases and J by 4 bases. Germline-derived CDR1 and CDR2 are MGHRA and YSYEKL. CDR3 bases: TGCGCCAGCAGCCCTCCGGGACAGGGGACGTACGAGCAGTACTTC. Translation: CASSPPGQGTYEQYF.

J is TRBJ2-7 and V is TRBV7-9; TRBD1 might be the D (6 bases). The germline V and J ends were trimmed by 5 bases and 2 bases, with 13 bases remaining between them. Germline assignment: CDR1 SEHNR and CDR2 FQNEAQ (reference sequence). The CDR3 extends over 14 amino acids. DNA of the CDR3: TGTGCCAGCAGCCCCGGACAGTACCCCTACGAGCAGTACTTC. It codes for CASSPGQYPYEQYF.

This chain links TRBV27 with TRBJ1-5; 8 bases agree with TRBD1. There are 18 residues in the CDR3. Germline values: CDR1 MNHEY, CDR2 SMNVEV (reference sequence). V shed 5 bases, J shed 7 bases, and the junction held 19 bases outside the gene matches. CDR3 DNA: TGTGCCAGCAGTGACGGAGGGACAGGAGGGGTCCGTGTCCAGCCCCAGCATTTT. Amino acids: CASSDGGTGGVRVQPQHF.

The chain joins TRBV6-5 to TRBJ1-2; D might be TRBD1 (6 bases). V was pared by 2 bases and J by 4 bases, with 11 bases between. This CDR3 contains 14 residues. CDR1 and CDR2 from the germline V gene are MNHEY and SVGAGI. CDR3 nucleotides: TGTGCCAGCAGTTACGGTGTAGGGGGCTATGGCTACACCTTC. It encodes CASSYGVGGYGYTF.

This chain uses TRBV10-3 with TRBJ1-1; 8 bases agree with TRBD1. With V trimmed by 6 bases and J by 2 bases, 5 bases remained unmatched. The CDR3 extends over 14 amino acids. In germline, CDR1 is ENHRY, CDR2 SYGVKD. CDR3 sequence: CAIRATGGNTEAFF. CDR3 nucleotides: TGTGCCATCAGGGCCACAGGGGGTAACACTGAAGCTTTCTTT.